The rows below give T cell receptor beta chains drawn from one sample of a study of blood T cells in healthy people across ages. TCRdb used MiXCR to reprocess the 5' RACE reads, holding one entry per CDR3 protein. The sample comprises about 800,000 distinct CDR3 sequences, 20% to 25% of which are singletons, and under 4.5% rests with the top ten. The same specimen was also included in a second study, on T cells of mothers and their children.

The source material was blood. The receptors were sampled from a boy between 10 and 17 years old in good health. Both conserved end residues are part of each CDR3. The order of the fields is V gene, J gene, clone size, D gene, CDR3 protein, CDR3 DNA. A D gene is named only where the DNA matches it firmly. Clone sizes are given selectively: once, few, many, or a class where the clone is expanded.

V: TRBV3-1
J: TRBJ2-7
size: few
D: .
CDR3: CASSQVWSSYEQHF
DNA: TGTGCCAGCAGCCAAGTCTGGAGCTCCTACGAGCAGCACTTC

V: TRBV6-2/TRBV6-3
J: TRBJ2-2
size: .
D: .
CDR3: CASRGAAGIGELFF
DNA: TGTGCCAGCAGGGGGGCGGCAGGGATCGGGGAGCTGTTTTTT

V: TRBV19
J: TRBJ2-1
size: once
D: .
CDR3: CASSQEPLSYNEQFF
DNA: TGTGCCAGTAGCCAGGAACCACTTTCCTACAATGAGCAGTTCTTC

V: TRBV7-9
J: TRBJ2-3
size: .
D: .
CDR3: CASSSWIIDTQYF
DNA: TGTGCCAGCAGCTCTTGGATCATAGATACGCAGTATTTT

V: TRBV9
J: TRBJ2-1
size: few
D: TRBD2
CDR3: CASSVGSGGYNEQFF
DNA: TGTGCCAGCAGCGTAGGTAGCGGGGGTTACAATGAGCAGTTCTTC

V: TRBV27
J: TRBJ2-7
size: .
D: TRBD2
CDR3: CASSLYGGDEQYF
DNA: TGTGCCAGCAGTTTATATGGGGGGGACGAGCAGTACTTC

V: TRBV4-3
J: TRBJ2-7
size: .
D: TRBD1
CDR3: CASSQADRDSREQYF
DNA: TGCGCCAGCAGCCAAGCGGACAGGGACTCGCGCGAGCAGTACTTC

V: TRBV27
J: TRBJ1-6
size: few
D: .
CDR3: CASSFAGVEIFNSPLHF
DNA: TGTGCCAGCAGTTTTGCAGGGGTTGAAATCTTTAATTCACCCCTCCACTTT

V: TRBV6-6
J: TRBJ1-6
size: .
D: .
CDR3: CASSYDKGRDSPLHF
DNA: TGTGCCAGCAGTTACGACAAAGGGCGGGATTCACCCCTCCACTTT

V: TRBV20-1
J: TRBJ2-5
size: .
D: .
CDR3: CSAERVIRGQYF
DNA: TGCAGTGCAGAGCGTGTTATTCGAGGCCAGTACTTC

V: TRBV4-3
J: TRBJ2-7
size: .
D: .
CDR3: CASSQGRKNYEQYF
DNA: TGCGCCAGCAGCCAAGGTCGGAAAAACTACGAGCAGTACTTC

V: TRBV20-1
J: TRBJ1-2
size: .
D: .
CDR3: CSARMVGLIINYGYTF
DNA: TGCAGTGCCAGGATGGTCGGTCTGATAATTAACTATGGCTACACCTTC

V: TRBV7-2
J: TRBJ2-3
size: .
D: TRBD2
CDR3: CASSSPLQRGGADTQYF
DNA: TGTGCCAGCAGCTCCCCTCTCCAGCGGGGGGGCGCAGATACGCAGTATTTT